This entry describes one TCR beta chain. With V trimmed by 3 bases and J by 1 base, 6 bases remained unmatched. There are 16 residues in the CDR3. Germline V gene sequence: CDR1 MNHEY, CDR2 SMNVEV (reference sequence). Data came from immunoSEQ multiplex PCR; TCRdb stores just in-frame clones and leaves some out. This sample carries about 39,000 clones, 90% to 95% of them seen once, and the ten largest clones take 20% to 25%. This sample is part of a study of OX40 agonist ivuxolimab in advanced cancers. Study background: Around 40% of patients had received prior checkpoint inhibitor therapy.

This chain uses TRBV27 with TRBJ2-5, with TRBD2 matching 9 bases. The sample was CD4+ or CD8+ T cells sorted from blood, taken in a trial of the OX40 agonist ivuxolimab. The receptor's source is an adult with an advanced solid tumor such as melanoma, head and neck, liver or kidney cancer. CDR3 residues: CASSLGLAGLQETQYF. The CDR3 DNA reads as TGTGCCAGCAGTTTGGGCCTAGCGGGGCTCCAAGAGACCCAGTACTTC.